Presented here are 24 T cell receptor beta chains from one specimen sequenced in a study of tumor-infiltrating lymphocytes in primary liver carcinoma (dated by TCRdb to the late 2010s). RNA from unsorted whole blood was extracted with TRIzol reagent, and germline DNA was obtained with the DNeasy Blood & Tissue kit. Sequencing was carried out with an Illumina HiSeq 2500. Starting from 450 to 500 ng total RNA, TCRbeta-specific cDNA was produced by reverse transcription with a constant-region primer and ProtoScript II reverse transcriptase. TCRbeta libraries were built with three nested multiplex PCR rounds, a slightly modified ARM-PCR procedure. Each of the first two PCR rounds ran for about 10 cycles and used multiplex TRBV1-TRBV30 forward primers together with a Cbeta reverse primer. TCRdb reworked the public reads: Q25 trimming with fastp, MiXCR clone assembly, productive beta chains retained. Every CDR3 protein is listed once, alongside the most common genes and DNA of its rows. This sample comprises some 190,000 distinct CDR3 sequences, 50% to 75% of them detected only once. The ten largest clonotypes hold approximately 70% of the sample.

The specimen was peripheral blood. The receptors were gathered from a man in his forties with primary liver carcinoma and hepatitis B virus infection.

CDR3 sequence: CASSPRTAGGVYEQYF. The DNA of the CDR3 is TGTGCCAGCAGCCCTCGAACGGCGGGAGGGGTATACGAGCAGTACTTC. V is TRBV5-4 and J is TRBJ2-7; 9 positions agree with TRBD2. The CDR3 sequence is 16 residues long. Germline CDR1 and CDR2: SGHNT and YYREEE (reference sequence). V was clipped by 4 bases and J by 4 bases; unmatched bases: 12.

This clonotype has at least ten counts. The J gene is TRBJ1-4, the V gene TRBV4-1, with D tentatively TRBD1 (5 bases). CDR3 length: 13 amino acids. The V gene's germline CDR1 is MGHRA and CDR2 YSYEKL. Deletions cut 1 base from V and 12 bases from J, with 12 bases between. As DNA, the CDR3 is TGCGCCAGCAGCCAAGGGCAGGGTACGGAACTGTTTTTT. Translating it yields CASSQGQGTELFF.

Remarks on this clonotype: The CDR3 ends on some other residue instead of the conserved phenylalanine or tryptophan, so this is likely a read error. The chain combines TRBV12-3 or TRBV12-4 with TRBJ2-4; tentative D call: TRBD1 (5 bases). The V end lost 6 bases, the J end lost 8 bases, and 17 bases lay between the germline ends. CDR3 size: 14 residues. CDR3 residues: CASSPRRQSHIQYS. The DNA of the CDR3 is TGTGCCAGCAGCCCACGCAGACAGTCTCACATTCAGTACTCC.

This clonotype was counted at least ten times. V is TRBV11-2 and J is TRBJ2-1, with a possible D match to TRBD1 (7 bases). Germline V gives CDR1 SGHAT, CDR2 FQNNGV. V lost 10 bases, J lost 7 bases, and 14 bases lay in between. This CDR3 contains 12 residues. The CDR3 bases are TGTGCCACCCAGGGGGGCCCGAATGAGCAGTTCTTC. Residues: CATQGGPNEQFF.

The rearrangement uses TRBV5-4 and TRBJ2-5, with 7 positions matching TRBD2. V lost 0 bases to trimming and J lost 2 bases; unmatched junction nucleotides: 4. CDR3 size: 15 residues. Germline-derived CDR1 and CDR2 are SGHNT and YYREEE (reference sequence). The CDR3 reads CASSLAGEGQETQYF. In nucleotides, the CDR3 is TGTGCCAGCAGCTTGGCGGGGGAGGGTCAAGAGACCCAGTACTTC. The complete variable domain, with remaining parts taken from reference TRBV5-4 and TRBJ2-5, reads ETGVTQSPTHLIKTRGQQVTLRCSSQSGHNTVSWYQQALGQGPQFIFQYYREEENGRGNFPPRFSGLQFPNYSSELNVNALELDDSALYLCASSLAGEGQETQYFGPGTRLLVL.

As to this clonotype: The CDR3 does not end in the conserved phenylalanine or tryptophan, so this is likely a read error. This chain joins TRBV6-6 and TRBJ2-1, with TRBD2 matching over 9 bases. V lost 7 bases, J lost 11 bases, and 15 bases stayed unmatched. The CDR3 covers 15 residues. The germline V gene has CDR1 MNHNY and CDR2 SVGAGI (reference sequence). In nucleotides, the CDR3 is TGTGCCAGCATTTCCCCCGGGCGGGAGGGCCCTCAGCAGTTCCTC. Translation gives CASISPGREGPQQFL.

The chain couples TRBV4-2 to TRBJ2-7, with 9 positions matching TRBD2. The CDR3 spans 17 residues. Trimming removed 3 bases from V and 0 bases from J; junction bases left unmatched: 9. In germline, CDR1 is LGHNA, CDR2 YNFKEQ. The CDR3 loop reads CASSQAHRSGSSYEQYF. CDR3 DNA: TGTGCCAGCAGCCAGGCCCACCGTAGCGGGAGCTCCTACGAGCAGTACTTC.

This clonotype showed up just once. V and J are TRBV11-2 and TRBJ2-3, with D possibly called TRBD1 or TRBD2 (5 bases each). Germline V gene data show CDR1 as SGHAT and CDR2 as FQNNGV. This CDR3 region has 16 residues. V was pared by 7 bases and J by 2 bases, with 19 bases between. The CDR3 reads CASTPSGTWITDTQYF. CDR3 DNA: TGTGCCAGCACCCCATCCGGGACGTGGATCACAGATACGCAGTATTTT.

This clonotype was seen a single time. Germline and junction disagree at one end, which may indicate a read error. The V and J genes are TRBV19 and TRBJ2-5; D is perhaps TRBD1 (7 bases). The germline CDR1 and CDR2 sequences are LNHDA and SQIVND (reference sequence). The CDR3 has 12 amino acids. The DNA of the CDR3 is TGTACCACGAGGGACAGCCGGGAGACCCGGTACTTC. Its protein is CTTRDSRETRYF.

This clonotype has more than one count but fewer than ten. The CDR3 coding sequence is TGCAGCGTTGCGTCGGCAGATACGCAGTATTTT. Its translation: CSVASADTQYF. This sequence joins TRBV29-1 and TRBJ2-3; D call uncertain. Trimming removed 4 bases from V and 4 bases from J, with 6 bases in between. The length of the CDR3 is 11 residues. The V gene's germline CDR1 is SQVTM and CDR2 ANQGSEA.

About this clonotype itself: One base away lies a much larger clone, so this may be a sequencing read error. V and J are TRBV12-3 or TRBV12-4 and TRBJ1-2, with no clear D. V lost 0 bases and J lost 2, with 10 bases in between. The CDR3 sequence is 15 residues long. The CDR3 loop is CASSLAARENYGYTF. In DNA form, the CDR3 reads TGTGCCAGCAGTTTAGCCGCTCGGGAGAACTATGGCTACACCTTC.

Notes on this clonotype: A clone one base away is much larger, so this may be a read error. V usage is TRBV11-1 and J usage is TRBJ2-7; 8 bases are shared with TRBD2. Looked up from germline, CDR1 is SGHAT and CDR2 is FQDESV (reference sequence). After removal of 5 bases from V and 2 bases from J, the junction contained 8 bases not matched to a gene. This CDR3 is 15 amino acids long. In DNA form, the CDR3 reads TGTGCCAGCAGCCTCACTCCGGGACTAGCCTACGAGCAGTACTTC. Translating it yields CASSLTPGLAYEQYF.

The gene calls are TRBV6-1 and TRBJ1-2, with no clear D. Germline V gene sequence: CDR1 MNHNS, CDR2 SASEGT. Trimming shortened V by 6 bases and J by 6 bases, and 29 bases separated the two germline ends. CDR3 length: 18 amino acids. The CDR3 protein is CASSLWGEGGGRPDGYTF. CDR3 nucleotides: TGTGCCAGCAGCCTTTGGGGTGAGGGTGGAGGTCGACCAGATGGCTACACCTTC.

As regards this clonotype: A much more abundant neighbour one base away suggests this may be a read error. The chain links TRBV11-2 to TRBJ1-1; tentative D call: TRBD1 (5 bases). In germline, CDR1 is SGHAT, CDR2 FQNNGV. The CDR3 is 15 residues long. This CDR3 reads CVSSQGGGVNTEAFF. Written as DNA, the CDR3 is TGTGTCAGCAGCCAGGGCGGGGGGGTTAACACTGAAGCTTTCTTT.

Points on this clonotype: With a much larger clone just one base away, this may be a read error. CDR3 sequence reads: CPSSEPAGGDYEQYF. As DNA, the CDR3 is TGTCCCAGCAGTGAACCTGCAGGGGGTGACTACGAGCAGTACTTC. This chain connects TRBV6-1 to TRBJ2-7; 7 bases are a match to TRBD1. Germline V gene lookup returns CDR1 MNHNS and CDR2 SASEGT. The CDR3 length is 15 residues.

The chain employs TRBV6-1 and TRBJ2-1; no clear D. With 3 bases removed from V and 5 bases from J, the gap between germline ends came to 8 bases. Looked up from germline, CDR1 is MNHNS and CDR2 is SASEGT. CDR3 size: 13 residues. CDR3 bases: TGTGCCAGCAGTGACGGAGCCCACAATGAGCAGTTCTTC. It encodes CASSDGAHNEQFF.

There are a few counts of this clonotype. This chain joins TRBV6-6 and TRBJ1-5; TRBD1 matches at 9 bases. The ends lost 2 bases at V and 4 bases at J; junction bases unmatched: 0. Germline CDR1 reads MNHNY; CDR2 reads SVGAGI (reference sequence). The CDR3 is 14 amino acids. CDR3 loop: CASSYGTGNQPQHF. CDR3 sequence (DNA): TGTGCCAGCAGTTACGGGACAGGGAATCAGCCCCAGCATTTT.

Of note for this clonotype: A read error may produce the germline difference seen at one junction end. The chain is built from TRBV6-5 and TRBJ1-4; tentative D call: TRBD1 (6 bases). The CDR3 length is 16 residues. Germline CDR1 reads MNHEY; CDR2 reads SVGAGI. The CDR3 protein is CASSPFSRGGREKLLF. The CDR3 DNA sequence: TGTGCCAGCAGCCCCTTTAGCAGGGGAGGTAGGGAAAAACTGTTATTT.

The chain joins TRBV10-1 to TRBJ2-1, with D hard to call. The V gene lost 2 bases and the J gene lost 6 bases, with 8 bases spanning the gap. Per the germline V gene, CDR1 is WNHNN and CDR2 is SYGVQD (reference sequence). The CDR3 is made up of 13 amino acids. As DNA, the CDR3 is TGCGCCAGCAGTGAGCCGACCACCAATGAGCAGTTCTTC. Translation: CASSEPTTNEQFF.

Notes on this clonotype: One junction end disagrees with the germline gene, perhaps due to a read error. The CDR3, as DNA: TGTGCCAGCAGGTACAGGGGCGACCTCTCCTACAATGAGCAGCTCTTC. This gives the protein CASRYRGDLSYNEQLF. The genes are TRBV6-1 and TRBJ2-1, with TRBD1 matching over 7 bases. The CDR3 extends over 16 amino acids. Germline V gene data show CDR1 as MNHNS and CDR2 as SASEGT.

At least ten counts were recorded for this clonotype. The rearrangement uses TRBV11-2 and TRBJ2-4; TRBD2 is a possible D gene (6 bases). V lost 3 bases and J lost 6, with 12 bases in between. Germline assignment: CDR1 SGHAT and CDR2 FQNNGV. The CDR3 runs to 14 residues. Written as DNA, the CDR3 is TGTGCCAGCAGCTTCGCCGGGACTTTAAACATTCAGTACTTC. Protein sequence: CASSFAGTLNIQYF.

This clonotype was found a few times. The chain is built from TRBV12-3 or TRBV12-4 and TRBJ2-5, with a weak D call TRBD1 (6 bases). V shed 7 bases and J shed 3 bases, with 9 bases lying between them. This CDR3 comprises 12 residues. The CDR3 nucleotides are TGTGCCAGCAATCACAGGGAAGAGACCCAGTACTTC. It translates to CASNHREETQYF.

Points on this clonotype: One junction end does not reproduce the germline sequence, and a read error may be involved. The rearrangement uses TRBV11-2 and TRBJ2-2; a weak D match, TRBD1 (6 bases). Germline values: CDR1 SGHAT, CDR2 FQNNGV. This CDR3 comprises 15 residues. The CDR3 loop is CASSLRTVNTRELFF. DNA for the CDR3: TGTGCCAGCAGCTTGAGGACAGTAAACACCAGGGAGTTGTTTTTT.

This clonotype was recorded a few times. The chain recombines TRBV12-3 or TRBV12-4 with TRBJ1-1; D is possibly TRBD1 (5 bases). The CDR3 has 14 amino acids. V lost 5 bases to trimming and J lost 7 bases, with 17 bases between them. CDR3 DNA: TGTGCCAGCAGTCCTTTAGGGGCCCATCGTGAAGCTTTCTTT. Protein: CASSPLGAHREAFF.